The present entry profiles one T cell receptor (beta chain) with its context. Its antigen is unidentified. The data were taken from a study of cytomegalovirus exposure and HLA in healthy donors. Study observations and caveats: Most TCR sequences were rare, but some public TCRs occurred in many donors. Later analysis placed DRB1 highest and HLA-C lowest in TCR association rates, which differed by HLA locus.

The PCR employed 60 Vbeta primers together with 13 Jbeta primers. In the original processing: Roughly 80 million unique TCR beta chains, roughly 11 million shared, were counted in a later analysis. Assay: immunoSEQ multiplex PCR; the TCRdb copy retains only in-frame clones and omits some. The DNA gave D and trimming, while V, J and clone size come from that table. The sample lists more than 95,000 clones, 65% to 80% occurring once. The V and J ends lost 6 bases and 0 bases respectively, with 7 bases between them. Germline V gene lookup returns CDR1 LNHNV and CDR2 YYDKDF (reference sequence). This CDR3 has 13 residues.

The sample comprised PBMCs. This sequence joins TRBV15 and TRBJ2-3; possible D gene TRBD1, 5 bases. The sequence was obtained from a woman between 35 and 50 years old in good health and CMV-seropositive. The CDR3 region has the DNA TGTGCCACCAGACAGGTTAGCACAGATACGCAGTATTTT. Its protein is CATRQVSTDTQYF.